The sequence of this T cell receptor (beta chain) was determined in a study of OX40 agonist ivuxolimab in advanced cancers. A note on the overall study: The costimulatory receptor OX40 (CD134) was targeted by ivuxolimab, a fully human IgG2 agonistic monoclonal antibody. Intravenous ivuxolimab was administered to patients every 2 weeks at six dose levels: 0.01, 0.1, 0.3, 1.5, 3 and 10 mg/kg. Of the roughly 54 dose-escalation patients, hepatocellular carcinoma was present in roughly 19, melanoma in about 15, renal cell carcinoma in 9 and head and neck cancer in 9. Prior anti-PD-1, anti-PD-L1 or anti-CTLA-4 therapy was permitted, and about two fifths of dose-escalation patients had received checkpoint inhibitors. The monotherapy dose-escalation portion (N of about 52 patients) of the phase I ivuxolimab trial is reported in the paper. The dose-escalation cohort was 82.7% male with a mean age of around 64 years, ranging from roughly 20 to 80. Partial responses occurred in three dose-escalation patients, of whom one had hepatocellular carcinoma and two had cutaneous melanoma. The purpose of peripheral TCRbeta sequencing was to test whether ivuxolimab changed TCR sequence diversity and led to clonal T-cell expansion.

The paper's findings and limits, for the study overall: In the 0.1-3.0 mg/kg groups, partial responders had among the lowest normalized peripheral clonal expansion, particularly in CD8+ T cells. On average, CD8+ T cells showed more expanded clones than CD4+ T cells after ivuxolimab. At doses from 0.1 to 3.0 mg/kg, clonal expansion was seen in both CD4+ and CD8+ blood T cells between baseline and week 6. The antigen specificity of the peripheral T cells that underwent clonal expansion was not determined. Low levels of normalized T-cell clonal expansion were also seen in some nonresponding patients.

Genomic DNA was extracted from sorted cells for sequencing of the TCRbeta CDR3 region. The immunoSEQ Assay was used for sequencing of TCRbeta CDR3 regions. TCRdb stores this immuneACCESS table with in-frame sequences only. Part of the clones is absent; in the studies checked, under half of the shortfall reflects unresolved V genes, and no reason is known for the rest. The sample includes 85,000 to 100,000 clones, with roughly 95% observed a single time. The top ten hold approximately 0.2% of the sample. For this clone: The target of this receptor is not known. No base quality information exists; no much larger clone differs at one position.

Clipping removes 5 bases from V and 3 bases from J, with 5 as the unmatched junction base count. The germline V gene (reference sequence) supplies CDR1 LNHDA and CDR2 SQIVND. The CDR3 covers 14 residues, taking in both the cysteine and the phenylalanine. Of all the DNA, just the CDR3 is kept, 42 bases in frame from base 1. The trial excluded patients who had a history of autoimmune disease or who were on systemic immunosuppression. Peripheral blood for TCR sequencing was drawn from every dose cohort at baseline, at cycle 4 day 1 and at cycle 7 day 1. The samples were taken from a phase I, first-in-human, multicenter, open-label dose-escalation trial of ivuxolimab. Adults with locally advanced or metastatic melanoma, renal cell carcinoma, hepatocellular carcinoma or head and neck squamous cell carcinoma were enrolled in the trial. Before TCR sequencing, CD4+ and CD8+ T cells were separately sorted from peripheral blood.

Recombination linked TRBV19 to TRBJ2-7, and 9 junctional nucleotides match TRBD1. This sequence was found in an adult with an advanced solid tumor such as melanoma, head and neck, liver or kidney cancer. Material: CD4+ or CD8+ T cells sorted from blood, obtained in a trial of the OX40 agonist ivuxolimab. The CDR3 corresponds to CASSHGTGRYEQYF. The nucleotides read TGTGCCAGTAGTCACGGGACAGGGCGCTACGAGCAGTACTTC.